This TCR beta chain was observed in a study of shared clonotypes between healthy human individuals. At the level of the study: Aged between 18 and 49, the donors were a couple of women and three men.

Comment on this clone: This clone may be a read error of a much larger clone one base away.

Sequencing of unsorted PBMC DNA was carried out using ten immunoSEQ deep assay plates. The table came from immunoSEQ multiplex PCR; TCRdb's copy has only in-frame clones and leaves some out. The top ten clones hold roughly 13% of a sample with approximately 470,000 clones, 81% of them seen once. This clonotype was sampled from a middle-aged woman in good health. Some clones in this sample may be carry-over from other donors' samples. Sequenced: PBMCs.

CDR3 in DNA: TGTGCCGGCTCACCACCGGCTAGCGGCACAGATACGCAGTATTTT. Translated, it gives CAGSPPASGTDTQYF. The rearrangement links TRBV18 to TRBJ2-3, with a tentative D call TRBD2 (6 bases). CDR3 length: 15 residues. Germline V gene lookup returns CDR1 KGHSH and CDR2 LQKENI.